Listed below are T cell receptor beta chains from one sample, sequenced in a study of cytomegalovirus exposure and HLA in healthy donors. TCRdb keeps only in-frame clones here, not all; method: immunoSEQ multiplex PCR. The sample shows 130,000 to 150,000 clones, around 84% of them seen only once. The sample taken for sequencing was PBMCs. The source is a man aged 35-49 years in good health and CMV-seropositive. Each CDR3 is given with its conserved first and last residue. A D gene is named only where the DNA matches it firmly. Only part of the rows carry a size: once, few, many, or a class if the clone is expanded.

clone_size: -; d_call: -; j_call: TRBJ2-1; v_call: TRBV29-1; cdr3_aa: CSGAIHEQFF; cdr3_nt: TGCAGCGGTGCGATCCATGAGCAGTTCTTC
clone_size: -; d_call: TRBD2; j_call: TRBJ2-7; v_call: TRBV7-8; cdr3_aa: CASSPMRLASRYEQYF; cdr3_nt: TGTGCCAGCAGCCCAATGCGACTAGCCTCCCGCTACGAGCAGTACTTC
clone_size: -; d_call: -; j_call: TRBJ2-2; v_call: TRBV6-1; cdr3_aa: CASNPGTTNTWELFF; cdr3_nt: TGTGCCAGCAACCCCGGGACAACGAACACCTGGGAGCTGTTTTTT
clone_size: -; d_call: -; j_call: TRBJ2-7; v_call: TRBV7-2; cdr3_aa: CASSLLDRTYEQYF; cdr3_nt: TGTGCCAGCAGCTTATTAGACAGAACCTACGAGCAGTACTTC
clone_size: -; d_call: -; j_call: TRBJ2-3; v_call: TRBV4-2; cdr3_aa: CASSQQLPRGVGATDTQYF; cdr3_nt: TGTGCCAGCAGCCAACAGTTACCCCGGGGTGTAGGAGCCACAGATACGCAGTATTTT
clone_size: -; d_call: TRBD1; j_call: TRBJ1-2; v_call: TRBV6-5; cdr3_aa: CASSDSTGVRGYTF; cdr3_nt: TGTGCCAGCAGTGACTCTACAGGGGTCCGTGGCTACACCTTC
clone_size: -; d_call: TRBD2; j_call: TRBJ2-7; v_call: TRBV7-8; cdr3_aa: CASSSSSGRAYEQYF; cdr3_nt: TGTGCCAGCAGCTCCTCTAGCGGGAGGGCCTACGAGCAGTACTTC
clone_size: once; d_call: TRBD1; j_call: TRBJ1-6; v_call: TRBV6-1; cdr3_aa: CASSADSRGPFHF; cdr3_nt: TGTGCCAGCAGCGCCGACAGCAGGGGGCCCTTCCACTTT
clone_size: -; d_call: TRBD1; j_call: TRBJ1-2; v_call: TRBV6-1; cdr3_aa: CASSDVRGFTF; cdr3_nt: TGTGCCAGCAGTGATGTCAGGGGGTTCACCTTC
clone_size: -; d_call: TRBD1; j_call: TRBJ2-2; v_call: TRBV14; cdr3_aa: CASSPDRGLDTGELFF; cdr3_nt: TGTGCCAGCAGCCCCGACAGGGGTTTGGACACCGGGGAGCTGTTTTTT
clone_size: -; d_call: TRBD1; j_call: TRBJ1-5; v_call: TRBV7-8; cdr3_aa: CASSITGTENQPQHF; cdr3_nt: TGTGCCAGCAGCATAACCGGGACAGAAAATCAGCCCCAGCATTTT
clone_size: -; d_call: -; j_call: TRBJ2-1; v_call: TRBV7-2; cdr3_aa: CASSPPGTSSYNEQFF; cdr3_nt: TGTGCCAGCAGCCCTCCCGGTACGAGCTCCTACAATGAGCAGTTCTTC
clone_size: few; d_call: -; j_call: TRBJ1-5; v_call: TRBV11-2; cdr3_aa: CASSPVGKEQPQHF; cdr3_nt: TGTGCCAGCAGCCCCGTGGGCAAAGAGCAGCCCCAGCATTTT
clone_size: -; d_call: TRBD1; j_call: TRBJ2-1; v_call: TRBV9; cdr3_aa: CASSVVAGGRNEQFF; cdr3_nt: TGTGCCAGCAGCGTAGTTGCAGGGGGCAGGAATGAGCAGTTCTTC
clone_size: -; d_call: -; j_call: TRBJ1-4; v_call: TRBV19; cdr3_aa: CASKGVGGNNEKLFF; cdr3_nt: TGTGCCAGTAAAGGGGTCGGCGGAAATAATGAAAAACTGTTTTTT
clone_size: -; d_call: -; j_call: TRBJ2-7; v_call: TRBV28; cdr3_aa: CASTNGGRENEQYF; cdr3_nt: TGTGCCAGCACCAACGGGGGTAGGGAAAACGAGCAGTACTTC
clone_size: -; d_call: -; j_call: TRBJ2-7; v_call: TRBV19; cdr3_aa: CASSIETGVYEQYF; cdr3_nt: TGTGCCAGTAGTATAGAGACAGGAGTCTACGAGCAGTACTTC
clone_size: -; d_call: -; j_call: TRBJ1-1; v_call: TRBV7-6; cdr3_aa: CASSLGATVNTEAFF; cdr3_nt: TGTGCCAGCAGCTTAGGAGCGACGGTTAACACTGAAGCTTTCTTT
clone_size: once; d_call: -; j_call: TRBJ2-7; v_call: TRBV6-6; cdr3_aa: CASSDNDLLSRGQYF; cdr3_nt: TGTGCCAGCAGTGACAATGACCTCCTATCTCGTGGTCAGTACTTC
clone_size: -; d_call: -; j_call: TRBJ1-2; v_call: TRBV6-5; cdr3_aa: CASSYSGRPYGYTF; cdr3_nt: TGTGCCAGCAGTTACAGCGGCAGACCCTATGGCTACACCTTC
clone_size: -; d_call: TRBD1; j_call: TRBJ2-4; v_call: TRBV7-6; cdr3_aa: CASSASPPSGTGSSLAKNIQYF; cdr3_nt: TGTGCCAGCAGCGCATCCCCACCCTCCGGGACAGGGAGTTCATTGGCCAAAAACATTCAGTACTTC
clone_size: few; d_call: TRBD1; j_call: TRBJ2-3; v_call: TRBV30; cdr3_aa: CAWSVQRGGTGVPDTQYF; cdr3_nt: TGTGCCTGGAGTGTACAAAGAGGGGGGACAGGGGTTCCAGATACGCAGTATTTT